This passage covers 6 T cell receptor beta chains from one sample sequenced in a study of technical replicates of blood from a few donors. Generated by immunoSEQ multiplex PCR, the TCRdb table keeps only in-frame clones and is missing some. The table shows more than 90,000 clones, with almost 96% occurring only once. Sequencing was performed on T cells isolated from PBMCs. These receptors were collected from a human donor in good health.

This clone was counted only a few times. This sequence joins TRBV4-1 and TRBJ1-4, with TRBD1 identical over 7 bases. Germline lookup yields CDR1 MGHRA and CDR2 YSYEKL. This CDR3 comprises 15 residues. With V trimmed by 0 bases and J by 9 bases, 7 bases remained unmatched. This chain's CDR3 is CASSQETDRLKKLFF. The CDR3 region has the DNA TGCGCCAGCAGCCAAGAGACGGACAGGCTGAAAAAACTGTTTTTT.

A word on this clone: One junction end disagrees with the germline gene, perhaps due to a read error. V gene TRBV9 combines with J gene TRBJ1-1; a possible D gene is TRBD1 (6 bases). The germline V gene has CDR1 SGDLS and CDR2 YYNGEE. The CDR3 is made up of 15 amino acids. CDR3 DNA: TGTGCCAGCAACGTAACAACAGGGTTTGGTACTGAAGCTTTCTTT. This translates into CASNVTTGFGTEAFF. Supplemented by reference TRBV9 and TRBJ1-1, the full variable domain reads DSGVTQTPKHLITATGQRVTLRCSPRSGDLSVYWYQQSLDQGLQFLIQYYNGEERAKGNILERFSAQQFPDLHSELNLSSLELGDSALYFCASNVTTGFGTEAFFGQGTRLTVV.

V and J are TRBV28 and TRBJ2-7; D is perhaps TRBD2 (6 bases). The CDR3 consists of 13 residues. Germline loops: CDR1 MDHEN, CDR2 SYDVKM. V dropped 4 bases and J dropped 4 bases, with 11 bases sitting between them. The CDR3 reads CASSSRGLYEQYF. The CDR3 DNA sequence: TGTGCCAGCAGTTCACGGGGACTGTACGAGCAGTACTTC.

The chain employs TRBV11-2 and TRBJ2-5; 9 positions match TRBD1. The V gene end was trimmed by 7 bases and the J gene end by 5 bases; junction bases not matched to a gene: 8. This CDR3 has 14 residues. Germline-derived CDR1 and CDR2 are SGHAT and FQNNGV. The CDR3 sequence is CASKTPGTGETQYF. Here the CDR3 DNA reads TGTGCCAGCAAGACGCCGGGGACAGGGGAGACCCAGTACTTC.

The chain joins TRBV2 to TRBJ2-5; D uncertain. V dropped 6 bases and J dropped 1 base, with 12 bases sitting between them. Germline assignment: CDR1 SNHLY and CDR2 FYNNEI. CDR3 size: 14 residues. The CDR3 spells CASRQTPTQETQYF. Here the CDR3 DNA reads TGTGCCAGCAGACAGACCCCAACCCAAGAGACCCAGTACTTC.

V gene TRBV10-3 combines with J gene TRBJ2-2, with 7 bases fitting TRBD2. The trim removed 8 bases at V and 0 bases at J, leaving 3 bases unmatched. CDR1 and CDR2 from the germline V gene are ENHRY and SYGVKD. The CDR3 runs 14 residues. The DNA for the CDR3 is TGTGCCATCGCCGGGACTACGAACACCGGGGAGCTGTTTTTT. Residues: CAIAGTTNTGELFF.